The 27 T cell receptor beta chains presented below share a single source sample, sequenced in a study of CD8 T cells in ankylosing spondylitis. TCRdb analysed the 5' RACE reads with MiXCR anew, one entry per CDR3 protein. The data contain 200,000 or so distinct CDR3 sequences, about 20% of them singletons. Source material: blood, either unsorted or a sorted T cell fraction (not recorded which). The receptors stem from a male donor aged 5-30 years with ankylosing spondylitis or in good health (not recorded which).

The rearrangement uses TRBV23-1 and TRBJ1-5, with unresolved D. TRBV23-1 is identified as an open reading frame with a role that is uncertain. Trimming took 7 bases from V and 6 from J, leaving 4 bases between them. This CDR3 has 10 amino acids. CDR3 coding DNA: TGCGCCAGCAACCGTCAGCCCCAGCATTTT. This codes for CASNRQPQHF.

In this sample, this clonotype turned up many times. The chain couples TRBV11-2 to TRBJ2-5; tentatively, D is TRBD1 (6 bases). Germline V gene lookup returns CDR1 SGHAT and CDR2 FQNNGV. The CDR3 totals 10 residues. CDR3 nucleotide sequence: TGTGGGGGGCGCCAAGAGACCCAGTACTTC. Amino acid sequence: CGGRQETQYF.

This clonotype was seen at least ten times. V gene TRBV12-3 or TRBV12-4 combines with J gene TRBJ2-1, with TRBD1 as a possible D gene (5 bases). V gave up 6 bases and J gave up 5 bases, with 11 bases separating them. The CDR3 is made up of 13 amino acids. CDR3 amino acids: CASSQGANNEQFF. The CDR3 DNA is TGTGCCAGCAGCCAAGGGGCCAACAATGAGCAGTTCTTC.

This clonotype has a count of ten or more. The chain has TRBV10-3 and TRBJ1-5; D uncertain. V lost 11 bases and J lost 5, with 19 bases in between. The length of the CDR3 is 14 residues. Germline V CDR1 and CDR2: ENHRY, SYGVKD. CDR3 in DNA: TGTGCCGCCCGCGACCCATCGGACGATCAGCCCCAGCATTTT. Protein product: CAARDPSDDQPQHF.

This clonotype was picked up many times. J is TRBJ2-7 and V is TRBV27, with 16 bases aligning to TRBD2. The CDR3 contains 16 residues. V shed 4 bases and J 3 bases; nucleotides not matched to a gene: 3. Germline lookup yields CDR1 MNHEY and CDR2 SMNVEV (reference sequence). Here the CDR3 DNA reads TGTGCCAGCAGTTGGGGGACTAGCGGGAGGGGCTACGAGCAGTACGTC. Residues: CASSWGTSGRGYEQYV.

The genes are TRBV24-1 and TRBJ2-1; 10 positions match TRBD2. The CDR3 length is 15 residues. Germline CDR1 KGHDR, CDR2 SFDVKD. Trimming at V came to 4 bases and at J to 8 bases, leaving 7 bases not matched to a gene. DNA for the CDR3: TGTGCCACCAGTGAGGAGGCTAGCGGGAGTGATGAGCAGTTCTTC. Residues: CATSEEASGSDEQFF.

This clonotype was seen at least ten times. This sequence joins TRBV28 and TRBJ2-1; D gene uncertain. This CDR3 has 11 residues. Trimming removed 8 bases at V and 8 bases at J, with 10 bases between. The germline V gene encodes CDR1 MDHEN and CDR2 SYDVKM. The CDR3 spells CASGYMDEQFF. CDR3 nucleotides: TGTGCCAGCGGGTATATGGATGAGCAGTTCTTC.

This clonotype was seen many times. The chain couples TRBV7-2 to TRBJ2-2; a weak D match, TRBD1 (6 bases). The germline V and J ends were trimmed by 5 bases and 4 bases, with 17 bases remaining between them. This CDR3 is built from 16 residues. Germline V CDR1 and CDR2: SGHTA, FQGNSA. The CDR3 loop reads CASSRTTGSGTGELFF. Written as DNA, the CDR3 is TGTGCCAGCAGCCGAACCACAGGGTCGGGCACCGGGGAGCTGTTTTTT. The full variable domain, in which reference TRBV7-2 and TRBJ2-2 provide the parts outside the CDR3, is GAGVSQSPSNKVTEKGKDVELRCDPISGHTALYWYRQSLGQGLEFLIYFQGNSAPDKSGLPSDRFSAERTGGSVSTLTIQRTQQEDSAVYLCASSRTTGSGTGELFFGEGSRLTVL.

In its sample, this clonotype was seen many times. The CDR3 loop is CASSLEDGLAGPYEQYV. The CDR3 nucleotides are TGTGCCAGCAGCTTAGAGGACGGGCTAGCGGGACCCTACGAGCAGTACGTC. The chain recombines TRBV11-2 with TRBJ2-7, with 9 bases aligning to TRBD2. CDR1 is SGHAT, CDR2 FQNNGV, per germline. Losses at the gene ends were 0 bases for V and 2 bases for J; bases not matched to a gene: 8. The CDR3 has 17 amino acids.

This clonotype appeared many times. V and J are TRBV15 and TRBJ2-4; a weak D match, TRBD1 (5 bases). The germline gives CDR1 LNHNV, CDR2 YYDKDF (reference sequence). CDR3 length: 15 amino acids. Between the trimmed V and J ends, which lost 0 bases and 8 bases, there was a span of 14 bases. The CDR3 DNA sequence: TGTGCCACCAGCAGAGATTTGGCCAGGGTCCACATTCAGTACTTC. It translates to CATSRDLARVHIQYF.

This clonotype was recorded many times. The rearrangement joins TRBV4-2 to TRBJ2-3; TRBD1 agrees at 8 bases. The length of the CDR3 is 15 residues. Trimming at V came to 2 bases and at J to 5 bases, leaving 6 bases not matched to a gene. The V gene's germline CDR1 is LGHNA and CDR2 YNFKEQ. CDR3 DNA: TGTGCCAGCAGCCAATCTCAGGGGGCGGGAGATACGCAGTATTTT. It yields the protein CASSQSQGAGDTQYF.

This clonotype was recorded at least ten times. Here the CDR3 DNA reads TGTGCCAGCAGAACCGACAGGGGTGTTATCGGGGAGCTGTTTTTT. Amino acids: CASRTDRGVIGELFF. The gene calls are TRBV2 and TRBJ2-2; 8 bases map to TRBD1. V was pared by 6 bases and J by 7 bases, with 10 bases of the junction left unmatched. From germline, CDR1 is SNHLY and CDR2 FYNNEI. The CDR3 length is 15 residues. Full variable domain (outside the CDR3, taken from reference TRBV2 and TRBJ2-2): EPEVTQTPSHQVTQMGQEVILRCVPISNHLYFYWYRQILGQKVEFLVSFYNNEISEKSEIFDDQFSVERPDGSNFTLKIRSTKLEDSAMYFCASRTDRGVIGELFFGEGSRLTVL.

This clonotype was seen ten or more times. This chain joins TRBV20-1 and TRBJ2-1; D is unclear. Trimming left V 2 bases short and J 3 bases short, with 5 bases between. This CDR3 spans 12 amino acids. The germline CDR1 and CDR2 sequences are DFQATT and SNEGSKA (reference sequence). CDR3 DNA: TGCAGTGCTAGACCTAGCTACAATGAGCAGTTCTTC. It specifies CSARPSYNEQFF.

Many counts were recorded for this clonotype. This chain connects TRBV7-9 to TRBJ2-3; D is perhaps TRBD1 (5 bases). The ends were cut back, 2 bases at V and 4 bases at J, with 10 bases in the middle. The CDR3 covers 14 residues. From germline, CDR1 is SEHNR and CDR2 FQNEAQ (reference sequence). The CDR3 DNA reads as TGTGCCAGCAGCTTACCTGACAGATCAGATACGCAGTATTTT. It is translated as CASSLPDRSDTQYF.

This clonotype occurred many times. This rearrangement joins TRBV29-1 to TRBJ2-5, with D possibly being TRBD2 (6 bases). The CDR3 runs 14 residues. Trimming shortened V by 5 bases and J by 1 base, and 14 bases separated the two germline ends. Germline V lookup: CDR1 SQVTM, CDR2 ANQGSEA. The CDR3 sequence: CSVFGGSVQETQYF. The CDR3, as DNA: TGCAGCGTTTTCGGGGGTTCGGTCCAAGAGACCCAGTACTTC.

This clonotype was recorded once. The V call is TRBV6-2 or TRBV6-3, the J call TRBJ1-1; no clear D gene. Trimming removed 0 bases from V and 10 bases from J, with 9 bases in between. CDR3 length: 12 amino acids. Germline loops: CDR1 MNHEY, CDR2 SVGEGT. The CDR3 loop is CASSYSIAGAFF. CDR3 sequence (DNA): TGTGCCAGCAGTTACTCTATTGCCGGAGCTTTCTTT.

This clonotype has at least ten counts. The rearrangement links TRBV5-5 to TRBJ1-5; D remains ambiguous. Germline CDR1 and CDR2: SGHKS and YYEKEE (reference sequence). Trimming took 4 bases from V and 0 from J, leaving 8 bases between them. The CDR3 has 14 amino acids. The CDR3 sequence is CASSPEYSNQPQHF. The CDR3 coding sequence is TGTGCCAGCAGCCCAGAGTATAGCAATCAGCCCCAGCATTTT.

In its sample, this clonotype was seen many times. The chain employs TRBV10-3 and TRBJ2-7; 8 nucleotides match TRBD2. J lost 3 bases, V lost 1 base, and 2 bases had no gene match. Per the germline V gene, CDR1 is ENHRY and CDR2 is SYGVKD. This CDR3 has 14 residues. CDR3 bases: TGTGCCATCAGTGAGTTAGGGACTAGCTACGAGCAGTACTTC. Its protein is CAISELGTSYEQYF.

This clonotype was recorded many times. This rearrangement joins TRBV25-1 to TRBJ2-7; D may be TRBD2 (6 bases). Germline values: CDR1 MGHDK, CDR2 SYGVNS. This CDR3 region has 15 residues. Deletions cut 3 bases from V and 0 bases from J, with 12 bases between. Here the CDR3 DNA reads TGTGCCAGCAGTGACGGGGGACGGTACTCCTACGAGCAGTACTTC. Amino acids: CASSDGGRYSYEQYF.

This clonotype showed up just once. This rearrangement joins TRBV10-3 to TRBJ1-2; D is undetermined. The CDR3 has 11 amino acids. Looked up from germline, CDR1 is ENHRY and CDR2 is SYGVKD. CDR3 loop: CASGPGYGYTF. CDR3 coding DNA: TGTGCTTCCGGGCCTGGCTATGGCTACACCTTC.

This clonotype was counted many times. The chain carries TRBV7-6 and TRBJ1-6; TRBD1 matches at 9 bases. After removal of 5 bases from V and 0 bases from J, the junction contained 8 bases not matched to a gene. The germline V gene has CDR1 SGHVS and CDR2 FNYEAQ. This CDR3 spans 18 amino acids. CDR3 protein: CASSPGTGYNSYNSPLHF. DNA of the CDR3: TGTGCCAGCAGCCCTGGGACAGGGTATAACTCCTATAATTCACCCCTCCACTTT.

This clonotype was detected many times. V usage is TRBV5-1 and J usage is TRBJ2-3; D is undetermined. Germline assignment: CDR1 SGHRS and CDR2 YFSETQ. The CDR3 extends over 13 amino acids. V lost 4 bases to trimming and J lost 6 bases, with 12 bases between them. In DNA, the CDR3 is TGCGCCAGCAGCGAAGCCAGCGTGGATACGCAGTATTTT. Its translation: CASSEASVDTQYF. Full variable domain (missing parts from reference TRBV5-1 and TRBJ2-3): KAGVTQTPRYLIKTRGQQVTLSCSPISGHRSVSWYQQTPGQGLQFLFEYFSETQRNKGNFPGRFSGRQFSNSRSEMNVSTLELGDSALYLCASSEASVDTQYFGPGTRLTVL.

This clonotype was picked up many times. CDR3 region: CASSFWQGADTQYF. The CDR3 nucleotides read TGTGCCAGCAGTTTCTGGCAGGGGGCAGATACGCAGTATTTT. This chain joins TRBV27 and TRBJ2-3; 7 nucleotides line up with TRBD1. The CDR3 is 14 residues long. V trimming: 3 bases; J trimming: 4 bases; junction bases outside the gene matches: 4. The germline gives CDR1 MNHEY, CDR2 SMNVEV (reference sequence).

This clonotype was counted ten times or more. The chain links TRBV20-1 to TRBJ2-1; 10 bases map to TRBD2. The germline CDR1 and CDR2 sequences are DFQATT and SNEGSKA (reference sequence). The junction had 6 bases not matched to a gene; V was cut back by 4 bases and J by 6 bases. The CDR3 totals 14 residues. Here the CDR3 reads CSATRLAGSNEQFF. CDR3 DNA sequence: TGCAGTGCTACGCGACTAGCGGGCTCCAATGAGCAGTTCTTC.

The CDR3 reads CSVELGALNTEAFF. The CDR3 nucleotides read TGCAGCGTTGAACTCGGGGCCCTGAACACTGAAGCTTTCTTT. This sequence joins TRBV29-1 and TRBJ1-1, with D possibly matching TRBD1 (5 bases). V was trimmed by 2 bases and J by 0 bases, leaving 10 bases between them. CDR1 is SQVTM and CDR2 is ANQGSEA in the germline V gene. The CDR3 sequence is 14 residues long.

In its sample, this clonotype was seen many times. This chain connects TRBV7-9 to TRBJ2-5; 8 bases agree with TRBD2. The germline gives CDR1 SEHNR, CDR2 FQNEAQ (reference sequence). This CDR3 region has 18 residues. V shed 5 bases, J shed 2 bases, and the junction held 16 bases outside the gene matches. The CDR3 nucleotides read TGTGCCAGCAGCACTACTTCCGGGACTAGAGGGCCACAAGAGACCCAGTACTTC. It yields the protein CASSTTSGTRGPQETQYF.

In this sample, this clonotype turned up many times. The gene calls are TRBV4-1 and TRBJ2-1, with 11 positions matching TRBD2. Germline CDR1 and CDR2: MGHRA and YSYEKL. The CDR3 spans 18 residues. With 0 bases clipped from V and 5 bases from J, the junction kept 9 bases outside the gene matches. CDR3 nucleotides: TGCGCCAGCAGCCAAGAGAACCGTCCGGGACTAGCGGACAATGAGCAGTTCTTC. It codes for CASSQENRPGLADNEQFF.